The sequence of this TCR beta chain was determined in a study of resident and recirculating memory T cells in vitiligo. Points on this clone: Its antigen remains unidentified.

Confetti depigmentation, marking active vitiligo, was absent in these patients. General study results and limits: Clonality differed among vitiligo lesions, with no unique dominant clone. Sequences differed between biopsy sites and patients, suggesting private specificity.

V was trimmed by 8 bases and J by 8 bases, leaving 19 bases between them. Germline CDR1 LNHDA, CDR2 SQIVND (reference sequence). The CDR3 loop spans 14 amino acids. Data came from immunoSEQ multiplex PCR; TCRdb stores just in-frame clones and leaves some out. The sample gives roughly 42,000 clones, over 90% of which show up once; 4.5% to 5% is in the top ten. The sequence was obtained from a male donor with vitiligo. The chain carries TRBV19 and TRBJ1-3; D is ambiguous. The sample consisted of blood. The CDR3 region has the DNA TGTGCCAGTCGCCTCACACCCGGGAGGGACACCATATATTTT. Encoded protein: CASRLTPGRDTIYF.